Here is one T cell receptor beta chain with its context. V lost 8 bases, J lost 6 bases, and 20 bases lay in between. CDR3 size: 15 residues. Per the germline V gene, CDR1 is SGHRS and CDR2 is YFSETQ. Assay used: immunoSEQ multiplex PCR; TCRdb lists only in-frame clones, some missing. The table has tens of thousands of clones, approximately 91% seen once. The data originate from a study of identifying expanded T cells in peripheral blood. The sequenced sample consisted of blood. The clonotype originates from a person aged 18 to 75 in good health. The chain joins TRBV5-1 to TRBJ2-2; D tentatively reads TRBD1 or TRBD2 (5 bases each). The CDR3 nucleotides are TGCGCCAGTTTAAGTGGGGACGGCGGCCCCGGGGAGCTGTTTTTT. This gives the protein CASLSGDGGPGELFF.